This T cell receptor (beta chain) was documented in a study of regulatory T cells in long-lasting Graves disease (dated by TCRdb to the early 2020s). About the study as a whole: In the newly diagnosed Graves' disease group, patients had been taking antithyroid drugs for less than 3 months. This study used TCR sequencing and RNA sequencing of peripheral blood to compare persistent Graves' disease patients against newly diagnosed Graves' disease patients. The study was conducted in China and was registered as a clinical trial. A total of 33 samples were covered by TCR sequencing, comprising around 13 persistent and around 20 newly diagnosed Graves' disease patients. Study-wide conclusions, independent of this receptor: Preferential use of TRBV28, TRBJ1-2 and TRBJ2-5 was observed in persistent disease, whereas TRBV20-1 and TRBJ2-1 were favored in newly diagnosed disease. Peripheral blood alone was examined, since thyroid tissue, which constituted the primary lesion, could not be accessed. Sequencing and analysis were restricted to the TCR beta chain. Persistent Graves' disease patients showed lower TCR Shannon entropy and fewer highly expanded clones than newly diagnosed patients, suggesting clonal expansion. More public clonotypes were shared among persistent patients (around 2,600) than among newly diagnosed patients (approximately 1,000). The authors noted that the small sample size was a limitation that may lower accuracy.

The time point label corresponds to: newly diagnosed GD, antithyroid drugs for less than 3 months. RNA was extracted from PBMCs in TRIzol for both TCR sequencing and RNA sequencing. The diagnosis of Graves' disease followed American Thyroid Association guidelines. The patients came from an endocrinology department in Xi'an, China. Each patient gave 7 to 9.5 milliliters of peripheral blood, collected in an EDTA anticoagulant tube. Ficoll Paque Plus density gradient separation was used to isolate PBMCs, and no additional T cell sorting was done. An Agilent 2100 Bioanalyzer and agarose gel were used to check RNA quality, while a NanoDrop 2000 measured RNA concentration. Library generation was performed with multiplex PCR. Sequencing relied on an Illumina HiSeq 4000. To build TCR beta libraries, CDR3 regions were amplified by Arm-PCR using iRepertoire HTBI primers. Before sequencing, the PCR products went through gel purification. Per the authors' processing: Gene usage analysis of CDR3 amino acid clonotypes used the approximately 62 TRBV and approximately 13 TRBJ segments found across samples. COPE and FqMerger were used to merge the filtered high-quality paired reads into contigs. BLAST was used to align contigs to the IMGT TRBV, TRBD and TRBJ reference genes, and CDR3 was defined following IMGT. Any clonotype with a frequency above 0.1% was classified as a highly expanded clone. Shannon entropy was used to measure repertoire diversity, and the Gini coefficient was used to measure V-J evenness. Public clonotypes were defined as clonotypes shared by more than one individual. The raw public reads went through TCRdb reprocessing: fastp at Q25, MiXCR clone calling, in-frame beta chains kept. Here each entry gathers all rows of one CDR3 protein and keeps the most common genes and DNA. TCRdb, rather than the study authors, made the V and J calls. For this sample the table gives about 540,000 distinct CDR3 sequences, of which 13% were detected only once. The top ten hold roughly 10% of the sample.

Deletion took 0 bases off V and 6 bases off J, with a span of 18 bases between the germline ends. The CDR3 measures 16 amino acids from cysteine to phenylalanine. Only the CDR3 DNA is retained, 48 bases long and in frame from the first base. The germline V gene sets CDR1 to SGDLS and CDR2 to YYNGEE. A note on this clonotype: Its target antigen remains unknown. Just one base apart from a much larger clone, this may be a read error.

These data were likewise used in another study, on T cells in Graves' hyperthyroidism and ophthalmopathy. Taken from the second paper: Graves' hyperthyroidism was defined as stable when no progression to ophthalmopathy occurred over 18 months of follow-up. Hyperthyroidism patients were newly diagnosed, with disease duration under 2 months, and aged 18 to 65 years. Any patient with an uncontrolled infection, another autoimmune disease, pregnancy or lactation was excluded. Diagnoses relied on clinical symptoms, serum thyroxine and TRAb, thyroid ultrasound and orbital computed tomography. The TCR CDR3 was subjected to a first round of RT-PCR using the HTBI primer set and the Qiagen OneStep RT-PCR kit. Most expanded thyroid clonotypes (frequency above 0.001) were also found in blood, which suggests that blood repertoires may mirror thyroid immune responses. A 13 V-J signature model separated ophthalmopathy from stable hyperthyroidism, with about 90% sensitivity and roughly 82% specificity in cross-validation and 80%/75% in testing. In validation, the model predicted progression to ophthalmopathy with approximately 70% sensitivity and approximately 72% specificity, a median of approximately 6.7 months before onset. To identify TCR V-J signatures that set the groups apart, the researchers used a discovery cohort of about a hundred patients, made up of 43 with Graves' ophthalmopathy and 55 to 65 with stable Graves' hyperthyroidism. Prospective prediction of ophthalmopathy was tested in an independent validation cohort of 18 to 20 hyperthyroidism patients and 15 to 17 patients who later progressed to ophthalmopathy. The 100 discovery patients were randomly split 7:3 into training and test sets. Thyroid tissue and blood T-cell repertoires from roughly 6 Graves' hyperthyroidism patients were also compared in the study. After sampling, hyperthyroidism patients received methimazole starting at 30 mg daily, and ophthalmopathy patients received high-dose intravenous methylprednisolone. The libraries were constructed in a second round of multiplex PCR and then size-selected and purified. Sequencing of the libraries was done on an Illumina HiSeq2000 using paired-end 100 bp reads. SOAPnuke was used to process the raw data, throwing out any read that contained adapters or uncalled bases, had a mean Phred below 15, or lacked an exact constant-primer or identifier match. High-quality paired reads were merged using COPE v1.2.5, and each unique nucleotide sequence was defined as a clonotype. Clonotypes were aligned to IMGT TRBV, TRBD and TRBJ reference segments using MiTCR v1.1. Only V-J combinations with frequency above 0.0001, covering 99% to 99.2% of repertoires, were analysed. A TCS score was defined as the ratio between F50 (clonal expansion) and ExV (chaos), using BLOSUM62-based TCRdist between CDR3 peptides within each V-J. Welch's t-statistics and random forest reduced around 510 V-J features to under 15, which were used in a naive Bayes classifier (R e1071). Sample size was not statistically predetermined, and blinding of investigators to group allocation was not performed. According to the paper, TCR Vbeta CDR3 sequencing was carried out on about 140 peripheral blood samples, which came from around 43 ophthalmopathy, about 75 hyperthyroidism and 17 progressor patients.

Material: peripheral blood mononuclear cells (PBMCs), obtained at new diagnosis, from a patient treated with antithyroid drugs. The sequence was obtained from a man aged 25 to 40 with Graves disease. Donor details come from another sample of the same person, matched by shared clones. The V and J segments used are TRBV9 and TRBJ1-1; the D gene is perhaps TRBD1, on 5 matching bases. The CDR3: CASSVEGLGGESEAFF. The nucleotide sequence is TGTGCCAGCAGCGTAGAGGGCCTCGGGGGAGAGTCTGAAGCTTTCTTT.